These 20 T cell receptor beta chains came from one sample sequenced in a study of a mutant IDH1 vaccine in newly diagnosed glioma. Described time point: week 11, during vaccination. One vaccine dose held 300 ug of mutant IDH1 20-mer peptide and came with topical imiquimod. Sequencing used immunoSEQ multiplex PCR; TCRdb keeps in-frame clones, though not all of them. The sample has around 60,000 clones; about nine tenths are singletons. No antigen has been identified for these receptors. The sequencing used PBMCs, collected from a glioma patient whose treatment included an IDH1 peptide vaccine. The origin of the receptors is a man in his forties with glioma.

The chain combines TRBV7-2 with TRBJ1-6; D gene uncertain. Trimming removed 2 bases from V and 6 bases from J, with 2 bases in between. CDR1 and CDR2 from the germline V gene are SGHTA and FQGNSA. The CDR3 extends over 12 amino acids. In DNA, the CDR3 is TGTGCCAGCAGCTTAAGTAATTCACCCCTCCACTTT. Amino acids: CASSLSNSPLHF.

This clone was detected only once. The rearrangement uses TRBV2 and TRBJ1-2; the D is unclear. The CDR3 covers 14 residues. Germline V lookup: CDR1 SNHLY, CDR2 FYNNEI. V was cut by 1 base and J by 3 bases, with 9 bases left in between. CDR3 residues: CASSEGGVDYGYTF. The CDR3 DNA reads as TGTGCCAGCAGTGAAGGGGGAGTGGACTATGGCTACACCTTC.

CDR3 in DNA: TGTGCCAGCAGTTACAGCAGGGCTAATGAAAAACTGTTTTTT. As protein: CASSYSRANEKLFF. This rearrangement joins TRBV6-6 to TRBJ1-4; D perhaps matches TRBD1 (5 bases). V was trimmed by 2 bases and J by 3 bases, leaving 7 bases between them. Germline V gives CDR1 MNHNY, CDR2 SVGAGI (reference sequence). The CDR3 is 14 amino acids.

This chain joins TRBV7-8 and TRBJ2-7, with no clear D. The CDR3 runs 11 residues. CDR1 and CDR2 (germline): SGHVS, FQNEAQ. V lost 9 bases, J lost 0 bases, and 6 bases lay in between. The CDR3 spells CASRSSYEQYV. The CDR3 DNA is TGTGCCAGTAGAAGCTCCTACGAGCAGTACGTC.

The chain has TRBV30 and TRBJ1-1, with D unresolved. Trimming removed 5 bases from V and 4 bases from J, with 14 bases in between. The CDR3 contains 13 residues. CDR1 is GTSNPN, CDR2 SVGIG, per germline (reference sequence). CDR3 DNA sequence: TGTGCCTGGGAAACCCGCGCCGGCACTGAAGCTTTCTTT. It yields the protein CAWETRAGTEAFF.

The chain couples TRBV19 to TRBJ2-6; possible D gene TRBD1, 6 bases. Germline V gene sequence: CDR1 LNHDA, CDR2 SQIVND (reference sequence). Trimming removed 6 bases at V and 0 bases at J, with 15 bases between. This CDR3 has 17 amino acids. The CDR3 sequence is CASRANPGVSGANVLTF. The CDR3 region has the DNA TGTGCCAGTAGGGCTAATCCAGGGGTCTCTGGGGCCAACGTCCTGACTTTC. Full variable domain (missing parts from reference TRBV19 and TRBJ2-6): DGGITQSPKYLFRKEGQNVTLSCEQNLNHDAMYWYRQDPGQGLRLIYYSQIVNDFQKGDIAEGYSVSREKKESFPLTVTSAQKNPTAFYLCASRANPGVSGANVLTFGAGSRLTVL.

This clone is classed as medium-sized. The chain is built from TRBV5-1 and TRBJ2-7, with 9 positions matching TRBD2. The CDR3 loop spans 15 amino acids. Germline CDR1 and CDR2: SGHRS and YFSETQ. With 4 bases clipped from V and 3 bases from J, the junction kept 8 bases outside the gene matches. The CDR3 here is CASSLWTSANYEQYF. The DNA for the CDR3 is TGCGCCAGCAGCCTGTGGACTAGCGCTAACTACGAGCAGTACTTC.

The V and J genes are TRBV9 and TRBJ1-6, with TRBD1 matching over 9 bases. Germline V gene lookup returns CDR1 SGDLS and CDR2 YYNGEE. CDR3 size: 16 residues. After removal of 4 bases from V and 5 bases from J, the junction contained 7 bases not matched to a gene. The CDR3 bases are TGTGCCAGCAGCCCCACCGGGACAGGGAATAATTCACCCCTCCACTTT. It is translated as CASSPTGTGNNSPLHF. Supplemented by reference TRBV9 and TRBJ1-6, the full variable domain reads DSGVTQTPKHLITATGQRVTLRCSPRSGDLSVYWYQQSLDQGLQFLIQYYNGEERAKGNILERFSAQQFPDLHSELNLSSLELGDSALYFCASSPTGTGNNSPLHFGNGTRLTVT.

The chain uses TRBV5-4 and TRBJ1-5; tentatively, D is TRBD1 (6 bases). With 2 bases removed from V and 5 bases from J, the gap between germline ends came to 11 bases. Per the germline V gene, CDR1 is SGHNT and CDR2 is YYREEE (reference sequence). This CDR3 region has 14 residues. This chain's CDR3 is CASSFYRDDQPQHF. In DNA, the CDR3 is TGTGCCAGCAGCTTTTACAGGGATGATCAGCCCCAGCATTTT.

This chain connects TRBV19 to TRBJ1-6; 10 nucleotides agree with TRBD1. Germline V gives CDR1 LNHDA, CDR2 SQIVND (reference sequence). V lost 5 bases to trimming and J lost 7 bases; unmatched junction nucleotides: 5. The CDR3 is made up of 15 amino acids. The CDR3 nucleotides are TGTGCCAGTAGTGAAGACAGGGGGCCGAATTCACCCCTCCACTTT. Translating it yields CASSEDRGPNSPLHF.

The chain's CDR3 is CASSPEGAFSSYNSPLHF. The CDR3 coding sequence is TGTGCCAGCAGCCCCGAGGGGGCCTTTAGCTCCTATAATTCACCCCTCCACTTT. V usage is TRBV7-8 and J usage is TRBJ1-6; 7 bases match TRBD1. Per the germline V gene, CDR1 is SGHVS and CDR2 is FQNEAQ. J was trimmed by 0 bases and V by 5 bases; bases with no gene match: 10. This CDR3 is 18 amino acids long.

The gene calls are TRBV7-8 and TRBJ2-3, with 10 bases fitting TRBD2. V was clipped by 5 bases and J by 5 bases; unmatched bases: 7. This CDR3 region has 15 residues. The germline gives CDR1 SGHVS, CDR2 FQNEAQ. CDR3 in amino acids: CASSLGLAVQDTQYF. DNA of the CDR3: TGTGCCAGCAGCCTAGGACTAGCGGTCCAAGATACGCAGTATTTT.

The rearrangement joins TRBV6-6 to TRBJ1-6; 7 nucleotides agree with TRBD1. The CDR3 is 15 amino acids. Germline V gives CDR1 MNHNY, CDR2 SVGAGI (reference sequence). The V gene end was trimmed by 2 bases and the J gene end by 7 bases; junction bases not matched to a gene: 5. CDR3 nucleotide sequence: TGTGCCAGCAGTTACGAGGGGGCGGGCAATTCACCCCTCCACTTT. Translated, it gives CASSYEGAGNSPLHF.

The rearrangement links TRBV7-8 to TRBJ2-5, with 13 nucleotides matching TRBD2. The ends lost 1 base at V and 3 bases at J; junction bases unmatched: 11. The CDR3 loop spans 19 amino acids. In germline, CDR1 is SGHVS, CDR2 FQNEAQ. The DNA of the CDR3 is TGTGCCAGCAGCTTAGGGACTAGCGGGAGTAGAGGGACAGAAGAGACCCAGTACTTC. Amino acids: CASSLGTSGSRGTEETQYF.

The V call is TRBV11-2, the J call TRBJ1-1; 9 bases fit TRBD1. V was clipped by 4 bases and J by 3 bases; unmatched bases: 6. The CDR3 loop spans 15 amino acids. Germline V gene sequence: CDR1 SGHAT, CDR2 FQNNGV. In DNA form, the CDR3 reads TGTGCCAGCAGCTCATCGGACAGGGGAGACACTGAAGCTTTCTTT. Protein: CASSSSDRGDTEAFF.

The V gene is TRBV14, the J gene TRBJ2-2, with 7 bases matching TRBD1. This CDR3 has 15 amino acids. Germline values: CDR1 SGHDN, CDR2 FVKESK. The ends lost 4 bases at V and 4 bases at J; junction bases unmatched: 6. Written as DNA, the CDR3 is TGTGCCAGCAGCCGCACAGGGGCGGTCACCGGGGAGCTGTTTTTT. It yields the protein CASSRTGAVTGELFF.

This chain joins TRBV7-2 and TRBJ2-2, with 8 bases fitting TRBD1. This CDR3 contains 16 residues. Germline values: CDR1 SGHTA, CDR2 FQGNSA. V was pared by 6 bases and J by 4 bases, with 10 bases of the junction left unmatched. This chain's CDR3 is CASSISGQASTGELFF. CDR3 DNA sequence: TGTGCCAGCAGTATTTCGGGACAGGCGAGCACCGGGGAGCTGTTTTTT.

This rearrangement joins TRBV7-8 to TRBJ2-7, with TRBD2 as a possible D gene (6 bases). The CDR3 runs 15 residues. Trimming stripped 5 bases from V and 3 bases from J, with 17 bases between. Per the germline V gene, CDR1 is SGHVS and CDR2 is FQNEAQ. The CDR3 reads CASSLVGSGVYEQYF. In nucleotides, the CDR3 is TGTGCCAGCAGCCTCGTCGGGTCGGGAGTCTACGAGCAGTACTTC.

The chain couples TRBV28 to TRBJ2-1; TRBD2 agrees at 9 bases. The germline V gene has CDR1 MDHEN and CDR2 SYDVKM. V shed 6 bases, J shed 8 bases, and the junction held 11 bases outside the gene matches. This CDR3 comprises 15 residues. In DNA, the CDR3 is TGTGCCAGCAGATTCGCCGGACTAGCGATGGATGAGCAGTTCTTC. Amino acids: CASRFAGLAMDEQFF.

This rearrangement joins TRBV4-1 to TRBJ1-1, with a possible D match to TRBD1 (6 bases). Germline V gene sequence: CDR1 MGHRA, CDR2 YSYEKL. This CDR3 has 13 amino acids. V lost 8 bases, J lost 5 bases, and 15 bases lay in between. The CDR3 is CASARGASTEAFF. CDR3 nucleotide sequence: TGCGCCAGCGCCCGGGGGGCGAGTACTGAAGCTTTCTTT.